A single sample gave rise to the 15 T cell receptor beta chains below, sequenced in a study of cytotoxic CD8 clonotypes in ibrutinib-treated CLL (dated by TCRdb to the early 2020s). The sample's time point label, in plain terms: around 2 years on ibrutinib. The method was the immunoSEQ multiplex PCR assay. TCRdb re-hosts the immuneACCESS table, in-frame sequences only. Its copies lack some clones; in the studies checked, an unresolved V gene accounts for under half of them, and the cause for the rest is not known. This sample comprises under 200,000 clones, roughly 80% of them detected only once. The leading ten clones occupy about 5% of the sample. The material was PBMCs, obtained after 24 months of ibrutinib treatment. The receptor set was obtained from a human donor with chronic lymphocytic leukemia.

The V call is TRBV6-5, the J call TRBJ1-4; D uncertain. This CDR3 contains 14 residues. Germline CDR1 MNHEY, CDR2 SVGAGI. The ends were cut back, 0 bases at V and 2 bases at J, with 4 bases in the middle. CDR3 DNA: TGTGCCAGCAGTTACTCTTGGACTAATGAAAAACTGTTTTTT. Translating it yields CASSYSWTNEKLFF.

The V call is TRBV5-6, the J call TRBJ2-3; TRBD1 aligns across 8 bases. Germline V lookup: CDR1 SGHDT, CDR2 YYEEEE. The CDR3 runs to 15 residues. V shed 0 bases, J shed 2 bases, and the junction held 2 bases outside the gene matches. CDR3: CASSLEQGDTDTQYF. CDR3 sequence (DNA): TGTGCCAGCAGCTTGGAACAGGGGGACACAGATACGCAGTATTTT. Drawing the rest from reference TRBV5-6 and TRBJ2-3, the complete variable domain is DAGVTQSPTHLIKTRGQQVTLRCSPKSGHDTVSWYQQALGQGPQFIFQYYEEEERQRGNFPDRFSGHQFPNYSSELNVNALLLGDSALYLCASSLEQGDTDTQYFGPGTRLTVL.

The chain is built from TRBV5-1 and TRBJ1-4; a possible D gene is TRBD1 (5 bases). Germline assignment: CDR1 SGHRS and CDR2 YFSETQ. The V end was cut by 0 bases, the J end by 8 bases, with 8 bases between. The CDR3 is 13 residues long. The CDR3 sequence: CASSLAGAEKLFF. The CDR3 bases are TGCGCCAGCAGCTTGGCCGGGGCCGAAAAACTGTTTTTT.

This clone was observed a few times. At one end, the junction sequence differs from germline, possibly due to a read error. The chain couples TRBV18 to TRBJ1-4; unclear D gene. The CDR3 sequence is 14 residues long. CDR1 and CDR2 from the germline V gene are KGHSH and LQKENI. The chain's CDR3 is CASSPRNREEKLFF. CDR3 bases: TGTGCCAGCTCGCCACGAAACCGAGAAGAAAAACTGTTTTTT. The whole variable domain, filled in from reference TRBV18 and TRBJ1-4, reads NAGVMQNPRHLVRRRGQEARLRCSPMKGHSHVYWYRQLPEEGLKFMVYLQKENIIDESGMPKERFSAEFPKEGPSILRIQQVVRGDSAAYFCASSPRNREEKLFFGSGTQLSVL.

The chain is built from TRBV7-2 and TRBJ1-2; D remains ambiguous. Per the germline V gene, CDR1 is SGHTA and CDR2 is FQGNSA. CDR3 length equals 16 residues. Trimming pared 1 base from V and 2 bases from J, leaving 14 bases between. In DNA form, the CDR3 reads TGTGCCAGCAGCTTAGAATCCGCGGATCTAAACTATGGCTACACCTTC. This translates into CASSLESADLNYGYTF.

J is TRBJ2-7 and V is TRBV5-1; unclear D gene. The germline V gene encodes CDR1 SGHRS and CDR2 YFSETQ. The CDR3 spans 14 residues. Trimming removed 0 bases at V and 0 bases at J, with 7 bases between. The CDR3 DNA reads TGCGCCAGCAGCTTGGATCCGGTCTCCTACGAGCAGTACTTC. Translating it yields CASSLDPVSYEQYF.

The chain joins TRBV7-2 to TRBJ1-5, with 7 bases that match TRBD1. This CDR3 comprises 16 residues. CDR1 SGHTA and CDR2 FQGNSA come from the germline V gene. V shed 6 bases, J shed 3 bases, and the junction held 11 bases outside the gene matches. The CDR3 spells CASSLTGAYYNQPQHF. DNA for the CDR3: TGTGCCAGCAGTTTAACAGGGGCCTATTACAATCAGCCCCAGCATTTT.

The chain links TRBV11-2 to TRBJ1-1; D unresolved. V lost 5 bases, J lost 4 bases, and 8 bases lay in between. CDR1 SGHAT and CDR2 FQNNGV come from the germline V gene. This CDR3 has 12 amino acids. The CDR3 region is CASSRHGTEAFF. The DNA of the CDR3 is TGTGCCAGCAGCCGACACGGCACTGAAGCTTTCTTT.

The J gene is TRBJ2-5, the V gene TRBV7-4, with 10 bases fitting TRBD2. The CDR3 loop spans 14 amino acids. CDR1 and CDR2 from the germline V gene are SGHVT and SQSDAQ. With 4 bases clipped from V and 7 bases from J, the junction kept 6 bases outside the gene matches. The CDR3 loop is CASSSRLAGLTQYF. Written as DNA, the CDR3 is TGTGCCAGCAGCTCGCGACTAGCGGGTTTGACCCAGTACTTC.

The chain couples TRBV12-5 to TRBJ1-1; no definite D call. The V gene lost 3 bases and the J gene lost 3 bases, with 5 bases spanning the gap. This CDR3 is 12 amino acids long. CDR1 and CDR2 (germline): LGHNT, FRNRAP. The CDR3 coding sequence is TGTGCTAGTGGTTTATCGGACACTGAAGCTTTCTTT. Residues: CASGLSDTEAFF.

A single count supports this clone. The chain uses TRBV6-5 and TRBJ1-2, with unresolved D. Germline values: CDR1 MNHEY, CDR2 SVGAGI. This CDR3 comprises 13 residues. V lost 6 bases and J 2 bases, leaving 10 bases between the germline ends. Here the CDR3 reads CASRRGQNYGYTF. The CDR3 region has the DNA TGTGCCAGCAGGAGAGGGCAGAACTATGGCTACACCTTC.

This clone was counted once. The rearrangement joins TRBV6-1 to TRBJ1-5, with D tentatively TRBD1 (6 bases). The germline V gene encodes CDR1 MNHNS and CDR2 SASEGT. V lost 10 bases to trimming and J lost 1 base, with 17 bases between them. This CDR3 has 15 residues. The CDR3 is CATAGGAGSNQPQHF. The CDR3 DNA follows: TGTGCCACCGCTGGGGGGGCCGGGAGCAATCAGCCCCAGCATTTT.

The V gene is TRBV2, the J gene TRBJ2-7; 7 bases map to TRBD1. V dropped 6 bases and J dropped 3; count of bases not matched to a gene: 11. The V gene's germline CDR1 is SNHLY and CDR2 FYNNEI. The CDR3 loop spans 15 amino acids. The CDR3 nucleotides are TGTGCCAGCAGGGAGACAGGGTTGGTCATCTACGAGCAGTACTTC. This encodes CASRETGLVIYEQYF.

This rearrangement joins TRBV7-9 to TRBJ2-5; no firm D call. The germline gives CDR1 SEHNR, CDR2 FQNEAQ (reference sequence). V lost 3 bases, J lost 1 base, and 12 bases lay in between. The length of the CDR3 is 15 residues. This CDR3 reads CASSFSVGLQETQYF. In DNA form, the CDR3 reads TGTGCCAGCAGCTTCTCGGTGGGTCTCCAAGAGACCCAGTACTTC.

The chain couples TRBV28 to TRBJ2-3; 7 positions match TRBD2. Losses at the gene ends were 7 bases for V and 5 bases for J; bases not matched to a gene: 12. The CDR3 consists of 15 residues. CDR1 MDHEN and CDR2 SYDVKM come from the germline V gene. The CDR3 sequence: CASNLIGLEGDTQYF. CDR3 DNA: TGTGCCAGCAACTTGATCGGACTAGAGGGAGATACGCAGTATTTT.